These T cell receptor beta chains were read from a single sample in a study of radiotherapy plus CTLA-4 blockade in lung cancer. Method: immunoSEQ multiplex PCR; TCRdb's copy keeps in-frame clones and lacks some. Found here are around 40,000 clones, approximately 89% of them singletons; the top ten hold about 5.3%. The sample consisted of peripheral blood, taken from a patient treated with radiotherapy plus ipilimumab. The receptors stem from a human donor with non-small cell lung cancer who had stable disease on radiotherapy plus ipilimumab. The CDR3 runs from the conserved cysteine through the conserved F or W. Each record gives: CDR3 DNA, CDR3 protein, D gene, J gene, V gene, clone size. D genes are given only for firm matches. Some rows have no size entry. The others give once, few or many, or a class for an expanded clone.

TGTGCCAGCAGTGACTGGGTCGGGACAGAAGAGACCCAGTACTTC,CASSDWVGTEETQYF,TRBD1,TRBJ2-5,TRBV6-4,few
TGTGCCAGCAGTGAAGGTCTGTACAGTAGCTCTGGGGCCAACGTCCTGACTTTC,CASSEGLYSSSGANVLTF,NA,TRBJ2-6,TRBV2,NA
TGTGCCACCAGCAGAGGCAAGCGGGAGGAGAATGAGCAGTTCTTC,CATSRGKREENEQFF,TRBD2,TRBJ2-1,TRBV15,few
TGTGCCAGCAGTTACTCCAGGGGACAAGAGACCCAGTACTTC,CASSYSRGQETQYF,NA,TRBJ2-5,TRBV6-6,few
TGCGCCAGCAGCTTCGCCAGGGGACAGGGGAGGTCCGAGACCCAGTACTTC,CASSFARGQGRSETQYF,TRBD1,TRBJ2-5,TRBV5-1,NA
TGTGCCAGCAGTTTATCCCGGCCCGGACAGGGCAAAGGGACCCAGTACTTC,CASSLSRPGQGKGTQYF,TRBD1,TRBJ2-5,TRBV27,once
TGTGCCAGCAGCTTAGCAGGGAGGGCCGGGGAGCTGTTTTTT,CASSLAGRAGELFF,TRBD2,TRBJ2-2,TRBV11-3,NA
TGTGCCAGCAGTTACCGTCGGCGGGAGACCCAGTACTTC,CASSYRRRETQYF,NA,TRBJ2-5,TRBV6-5,NA
TGTGCCAGCAGCTCGTCTTTTTGGGGAGCCGGCGAGCAGTACTTC,CASSSSFWGAGEQYF,NA,TRBJ2-7,TRBV13,NA
TGTGCCAGCAGTTCCGGGAGGCGTCAGCCCCAGCATTTT,CASSSGRRQPQHF,NA,TRBJ1-5,TRBV27,NA
TGTGCCAGCACGACCCGGGCTAGCGTACAAGAGACCCAGTACTTC,CASTTRASVQETQYF,NA,TRBJ2-5,TRBV7-8,NA
TGTGCCAGCAGTTTATCCGGGGGGGCAAGGGTCGGGAGGGCCTCTGAGCAGTTCTTC,CASSLSGGARVGRASEQFF,TRBD2,TRBJ2-1,TRBV28,NA
TGTGCCAGCAGCAAAGGGGGGGTCTACGAGCAGTACTTC,CASSKGGVYEQYF,NA,TRBJ2-7,TRBV21-1,few
TGTGCCAGCAGTTTACAGGTCTCAGATGGCTACACCTTC,CASSLQVSDGYTF,NA,TRBJ1-2,TRBV6-5,NA
TGTGCCAGCTCACCGGTCAGGGCCGGGTACGAGCAGTACTTC,CASSPVRAGYEQYF,NA,TRBJ2-7,TRBV18,NA
TGTGCCAGCAGCCCCGAATTCGGCGGGAGGGCCGAGACCCAGTACTTC,CASSPEFGGRAETQYF,TRBD2,TRBJ2-5,TRBV7-6,NA
TGTGCCAGCCCGATGGGCACCCATTTTAACAATGAGCAGTTCTTC,CASPMGTHFNNEQFF,NA,TRBJ2-1,TRBV2,NA
TGCGCCAGCAGTGAGTCGCCACTAGCGGAAACAGATACGCAGTATTTT,CASSESPLAETDTQYF,TRBD2,TRBJ2-3,TRBV10-2,NA
TGTGCCAGCAGCTTAGTAAGAGGACAGGGGGCTGGATATGGCTACACCTTC,CASSLVRGQGAGYGYTF,TRBD1,TRBJ1-2,TRBV7-2,NA
TGTGCCAGCAGTGAATACAGCGGGATTAACACCGGGGAGCTGTTTTTT,CASSEYSGINTGELFF,TRBD2,TRBJ2-2,TRBV25-1,NA
TGCGCCAGCAGCTTGGAGGCTAGCGGGATCGACGAGCAGTACTTC,CASSLEASGIDEQYF,TRBD2,TRBJ2-7,TRBV5-1,NA
TGTGCCAGCAGCTTTGCACAGATGGGAAACACCATATATTTT,CASSFAQMGNTIYF,NA,TRBJ1-3,TRBV11-2,few
TGTGCCAGCAGTTCATCCCTCCAGCGATCCTATGGCTACACCTTC,CASSSSLQRSYGYTF,NA,TRBJ1-2,TRBV28,few
TGTGCCAGCAGCTTAGACGGGACAGGAAATTCGCCCCAGCATTTT,CASSLDGTGNSPQHF,TRBD1,TRBJ1-5,TRBV7-2,NA
TGCGCCAGCAGCTTGGTCCCGGGACAGAGCTCCTACAATGAGCAGTTCTTC,CASSLVPGQSSYNEQFF,TRBD1,TRBJ2-1,TRBV5-1,NA
TGTGCCAGCAGTTACTCTAGGGACACCTACGAAAAACTGTTTTTT,CASSYSRDTYEKLFF,NA,TRBJ1-4,TRBV6-5,few
TGCGCCAGCAGCCAATGGGGCCTGCCGGGAAACACCATATATTTT,CASSQWGLPGNTIYF,NA,TRBJ1-3,TRBV4-1,few
TGTGCCATCAGTGTCGCGGGAGGGAACTACAATGAGCAGTTCTTC,CAISVAGGNYNEQFF,TRBD2,TRBJ2-1,TRBV10-3,NA
TGTGCCAGCAGCCTAAGACTAGCGGGAATTTGGGAGCAGTACTTC,CASSLRLAGIWEQYF,TRBD2,TRBJ2-7,TRBV5-4,NA
TGTGCCACCTTACCGGGACTAGCGGGATTGCAATCCTACAATGAGCAGTTCTTC,CATLPGLAGLQSYNEQFF,TRBD2,TRBJ2-1,TRBV10-3,NA
TGCGCCAGCAGTATGAGACTAGCGGGAGGAGGATCGGAGACCCAGTACTTC,CASSMRLAGGGSETQYF,TRBD2,TRBJ2-5,TRBV10-2,NA
TGTGCCAGCACTTTAGACAGGGGGGACAATCAGCCCCAGCATTTT,CASTLDRGDNQPQHF,TRBD1,TRBJ1-5,TRBV2,NA
TGTGCCACCAGCAGAGATCTGAGGACTAGCGGGAGCCGGTCCACCGGGGAGCTGTTTTTT,CATSRDLRTSGSRSTGELFF,TRBD2,TRBJ2-2,TRBV15,NA
TGTGCCAGCAGTTTTAGGGGCCAGGGGTACATTCAGTACTTC,CASSFRGQGYIQYF,NA,TRBJ2-4,TRBV27,NA
TGTGCCAGCAGCGTAGAAGGACAGGGCCTGGGGACTGAAGCTTTCTTT,CASSVEGQGLGTEAFF,TRBD1,TRBJ1-1,TRBV9,NA
TGTGCCAGCAGCCCTTGGACAGGGGGGACCGGGGAGCTGTTTTTT,CASSPWTGGTGELFF,TRBD1,TRBJ2-2,TRBV7-3,NA
TGTGCCAGCAGTTCCACAGGGGGAGGGGATAATTCACCCCTCCACTTT,CASSSTGGGDNSPLHF,TRBD1,TRBJ1-6,TRBV6-5,NA
TGTGCCAGCAGCTTAGCGCGGGAAGCGGGGCAGTACGAGCAGTACTTC,CASSLAREAGQYEQYF,TRBD2,TRBJ2-7,TRBV7-9,NA
TGTGCCAGCAGCGAGGGACAATCCAGGGCAGATACGCAGTATTTT,CASSEGQSRADTQYF,NA,TRBJ2-3,TRBV27,NA
TGTGCCAGCAGCTTGGGGATGCAGGGTGGGTTCAGAGAGCAGTTCTTC,CASSLGMQGGFREQFF,NA,TRBJ2-1,TRBV5-4,NA
TGTGCCAGCAGCCCCACCCGTCGGGGGAGCGGCAATGAGCAGTTCTTC,CASSPTRRGSGNEQFF,NA,TRBJ2-1,TRBV5-4,NA
TGCGCCAGCAGCTTGGCCAGCCAGGGGGGCACAGATACGCAGTATTTT,CASSLASQGGTDTQYF,TRBD1,TRBJ2-3,TRBV5-1,NA
TGTGCCAGCAGCCCTGCCGGACAGGGGAGTAATGAGCAGTTCTTC,CASSPAGQGSNEQFF,TRBD1,TRBJ2-1,TRBV6-5,NA
TGTGCCAGCAGCGCCCTAGCGGGAGTAACAGATACGCAGTATTTT,CASSALAGVTDTQYF,TRBD2,TRBJ2-3,TRBV7-8,NA
TGTGCCAGCAGCTTGCGGGGCACAGATACGCAGTATTTT,CASSLRGTDTQYF,NA,TRBJ2-3,TRBV5-4,NA
TGTGCCAGCAGTTACAACCGGGACAGCAGCTATGGCTACACCTTC,CASSYNRDSSYGYTF,TRBD1,TRBJ1-2,TRBV6-6,NA
TGTGCCAGCAGCCAAGATACGACCGGGGCAGGGGTTGAAAAACTGTTTTTT,CASSQDTTGAGVEKLFF,NA,TRBJ1-4,TRBV4-2,NA
TGTGCCACCAGCAGACCTGACCGAGGCAACGGCAAAAACATTCAGTACTTC,CATSRPDRGNGKNIQYF,NA,TRBJ2-4,TRBV15,NA
TGTGCCAGCAGCCGCCGGGACAGAGCGGCAGATACGCAGTATTTT,CASSRRDRAADTQYF,TRBD1,TRBJ2-3,TRBV27,NA
TGTGCCTGGATTCAAAACACTGAAGCTTTCTTT,CAWIQNTEAFF,NA,TRBJ1-1,TRBV30,NA
TGTGCCAGCTCACCGGGGCAGTTTTACGAGCAGTACTTC,CASSPGQFYEQYF,NA,TRBJ2-7,TRBV18,NA
TGCGCCAGCAGCCCAGGACTAGCGGGAGCCCCCGCGGTTATCGAGCAGTACTTC,CASSPGLAGAPAVIEQYF,TRBD2,TRBJ2-7,TRBV5-1,NA